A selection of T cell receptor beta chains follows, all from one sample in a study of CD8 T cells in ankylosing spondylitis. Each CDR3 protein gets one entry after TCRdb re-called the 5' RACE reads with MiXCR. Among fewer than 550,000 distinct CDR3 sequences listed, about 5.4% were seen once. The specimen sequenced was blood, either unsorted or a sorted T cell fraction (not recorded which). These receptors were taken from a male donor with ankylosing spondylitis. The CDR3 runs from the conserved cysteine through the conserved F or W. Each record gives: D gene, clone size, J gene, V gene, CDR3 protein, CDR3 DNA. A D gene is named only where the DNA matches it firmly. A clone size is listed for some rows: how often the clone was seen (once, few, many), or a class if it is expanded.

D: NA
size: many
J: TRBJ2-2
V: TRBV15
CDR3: CATSKGSLAGELFF
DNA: TGTGCCACCAGCAAGGGGAGTCTGGCCGGGGAGCTGTTTTTT

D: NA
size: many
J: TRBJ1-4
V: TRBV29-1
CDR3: CSVAQGTNEKLFF
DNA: TGCAGCGTTGCTCAGGGAACTAATGAAAAACTGTTTTTT

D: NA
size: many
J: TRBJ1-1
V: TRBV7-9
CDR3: CASSRWLQGDTEAFF
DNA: TGTGCCAGCAGCCGATGGTTACAGGGAGACACTGAAGCTTTCTTT

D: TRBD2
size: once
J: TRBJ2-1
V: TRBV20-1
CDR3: CSAVSAGTLAEQFF
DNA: TGCAGTGCTGTCTCAGCGGGGACTCTGGCGGAGCAGTTCTTC

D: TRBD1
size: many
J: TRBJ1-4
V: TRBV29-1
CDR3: CSALTGAVKLFF
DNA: TGCAGCGCCCTGACAGGGGCAGTAAAACTGTTTTTT

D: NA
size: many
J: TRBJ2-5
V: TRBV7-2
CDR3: CASSLASSETQYF
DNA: TGTGCCAGCAGCTTAGCGAGCTCAGAGACCCAGTACTTC

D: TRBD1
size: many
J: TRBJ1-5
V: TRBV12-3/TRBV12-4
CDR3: CASSTGDPNQPQHF
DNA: TGTGCCAGCAGTACAGGGGATCCCAATCAGCCCCAGCATTTT

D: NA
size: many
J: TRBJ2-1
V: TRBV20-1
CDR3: CSALRRSSYNEQFF
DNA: TGCAGTGCCCTTAGGCGGAGCTCCTACAATGAGCAGTTCTTC

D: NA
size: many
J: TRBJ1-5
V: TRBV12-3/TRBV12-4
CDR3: CASSLRGFYQPQHF
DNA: TGTGCCAGCAGTTTAAGGGGGTTCTATCAGCCCCAGCATTTT

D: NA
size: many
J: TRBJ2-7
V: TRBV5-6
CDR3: CASSITGTFYEQYF
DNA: TGTGCCAGCAGCATAACCGGGACCTTCTACGAGCAGTACTTC

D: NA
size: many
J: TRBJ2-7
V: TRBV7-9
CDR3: CASSLSEDTYEQYF
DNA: TGTGCCAGCAGCTTATCGGAAGACACCTACGAGCAGTACTTC

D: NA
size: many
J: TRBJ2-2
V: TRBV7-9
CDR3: CASSFLLQTGELFF
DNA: TGTGCCAGCAGCTTCTTGCTACAAACCGGGGAGCTGTTTTTT

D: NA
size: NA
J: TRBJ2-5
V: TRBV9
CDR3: CASSVGPGDGETQYF
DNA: TGTGCCAGCAGCGTAGGCCCCGGGGATGGAGAGACCCAGTACTTC

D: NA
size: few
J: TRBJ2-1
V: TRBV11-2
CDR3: CASSFPSSYNEQFF
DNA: TGTGCCAGCAGCTTCCCCAGCTCCTACAATGAGCAGTTCTTC

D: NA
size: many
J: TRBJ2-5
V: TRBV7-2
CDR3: CASSLGDIETQYF
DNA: TGTGCCAGCAGCTTAGGGGACATCGAGACCCAGTACTTC

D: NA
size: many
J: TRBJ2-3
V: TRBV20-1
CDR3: CSAGASGTDTQYF
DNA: TGCAGTGCCGGGGCGAGCGGCACAGATACGCAGTATTTT

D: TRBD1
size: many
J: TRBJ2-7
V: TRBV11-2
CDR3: CASSLDWTGSLYEQYF
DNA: TGTGCCAGCAGCTTAGATTGGACAGGGTCTCTCTACGAGCAGTACTTC

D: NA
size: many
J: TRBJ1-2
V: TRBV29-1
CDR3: CSVEAGLPFSYTF
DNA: TGCAGCGTTGAAGCGGGCTTACCCTTCAGCTACACCTTC

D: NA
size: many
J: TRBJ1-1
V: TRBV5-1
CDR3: CASSLTSEGGTEAFF
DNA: TGCGCCAGCAGCTTGACTTCGGAAGGGGGAACTGAAGCTTTCTTT

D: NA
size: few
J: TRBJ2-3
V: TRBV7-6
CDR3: CASSSDGTNTQYF
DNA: TGTGCCAGCAGCTCGGACGGGACGAATACGCAGTATTTT